This T cell receptor beta chain is drawn from a study of CD8+CD57+ T cells in acquired aplastic anemia. Study-level information: Quantities of DNA derived from sorted CD4+ and CD8+ cells averaged roughly 3 ug. Reads per healthy sample averaged around 9.9 million (CD4+) and under 13 million (CD8+).

TCR beta VDJ and CDR3 profiles were obtained from a genomic DNA template. TCRdb redid the calling of the reads with MiXCR, one entry per CDR3 protein. The repertoire holds a few hundred thousand distinct CDR3 sequences, with about 59% as singletons. This CDR3 comprises 13 residues. After removal of 5 bases from V and 4 bases from J, the junction contained 4 bases not matched to a gene. Germline V CDR1 and CDR2: MGHRA, YSYEKL. Study-wide results and caveats: It was found that about 31 CD8+ CDR3 sequences were shared between patients and controls.

Ten or more counts support this clonotype. Its target is unknown. The V and J genes are TRBV4-1 and TRBJ2-5, with 7 bases lining up with TRBD2. The clonotype was recovered from a human donor in good health. What was sequenced was sorted CD4+, CD8+, or CD8+CD57+ T cells (not recorded which) from PBMCs. Here the CDR3 reads CASSWTSPETQYF. The CDR3 DNA follows: TGCGCCAGCAGCTGGACTAGTCCAGAGACCCAGTACTTC.